This T cell receptor beta chain came from a study of neurological immune-mediated disorders. V shed 4 bases and J shed 0 bases, with 17 bases lying between them. The CDR3 sequence is 18 residues long. Germline V gives CDR1 SGHRS, CDR2 YFSETQ. This clonotype was seen ten or more times. The antigen is not known. Notes on the study in general: Subjects shared no identical expanded-clone CDR3 amino acid sequences, suggesting private TCR-beta repertoires in all groups. Whereas HTLV-1-associated myelopathy showed the most TCR clonal expansion, multiple sclerosis showed the least, with levels below those of healthy controls.

Time point meaning: longitudinal time-point 1 (baseline). The unsorted libraries had their origin in 2 million PBMCs stored at -80 C. Synthesis of cDNA used 5'RACE (with 10-nucleotide random UMIs). TCRdb processed the 5' RACE reads anew with MiXCR; each CDR3 protein has one entry. The sample shows tens of thousands of distinct CDR3 sequences, roughly 10% of them seen only once. The specimen sequenced was PBMCs. This TCR came from a male donor with HTLV-1-associated myelopathy (HAM/TSP). The chain has TRBV5-1 and TRBJ1-6; D is unresolved. The CDR3: CASSREAPGSSYNSPLHF. In DNA form, the CDR3 reads TGCGCCAGCAGCCGTGAGGCCCCGGGGAGCTCCTATAATTCACCCCTCCACTTT.